This is a list of T cell receptor beta chains from one sample in a study of radiation and T cells in renal cell carcinoma. Sequencing was performed with immunoSEQ multiplex PCR; in TCRdb, only in-frame clones are kept and a portion is missing. The sample shows around 70,000 clones, 82% of them seen only once. The source material was blood, sampled from a patient whose treatment included radiotherapy and nephrectomy. The receptors here all came from a man between 60 and 70 years old with renal cell carcinoma. Both conserved end residues are part of each CDR3. A D gene is named only where the DNA matches it firmly. Size values are once, few and many counts, or a class for expanded clones, and some rows have none.

d_gene | j_gene | abundance | v_gene | CDR3nt | CDR3aa
TRBD1 | TRBJ2-7 | - | TRBV7-2 | TGTGCCAGCAGCCAGGGGGAGTACGAGCAGTACTTC | CASSQGEYEQYF
- | TRBJ2-7 | few | TRBV5-6 | TGTGCCAGCAGCTTGGGCTACGAGCAGTACTTC | CASSLGYEQYF
- | TRBJ2-5 | - | TRBV5-1 | TGCGCCAGCACGGAGGGCCCCGAGCAAGAGACCCAGTACTTC | CASTEGPEQETQYF
- | TRBJ2-2 | - | TRBV30 | TGTGCCTGTCCCCGAGCGAACACCGGGGAGCTGTTTTTT | CACPRANTGELFF
TRBD2 | TRBJ2-1 | - | TRBV5-5 | TGTGCCAGCAGCTTGGAGTGGTTAGCGGGAGGGGTTGAGCAGTTCTTC | CASSLEWLAGGVEQFF
- | TRBJ2-7 | - | TRBV6-1 | TGTGCCAGCACCCGGACTACCCGCTACGAGCAGTACTTC | CASTRTTRYEQYF
- | TRBJ2-1 | - | TRBV4-1 | TGCGCCAGCAGCCAAGATGTGGGACGAAATGAGCAGTTCTTC | CASSQDVGRNEQFF
TRBD1 | TRBJ2-7 | - | TRBV4-2 | TGTGCCAGCAGCCAAGACGGGACAGGGTATAACGAGCAGTACTTC | CASSQDGTGYNEQYF
TRBD1 | TRBJ2-7 | - | TRBV7-2 | TGTGCCAGCAGCCCGACGGGACAGGGATATGAGCAGTACTTC | CASSPTGQGYEQYF
- | TRBJ2-5 | - | TRBV6-5 | TGTGCCAGCAGTTACGGGGGGATCGGAGAGACCCAGTACTTC | CASSYGGIGETQYF
TRBD1 | TRBJ1-4 | - | TRBV27 | TGTGCCAGCAGCCGGGACAGTAACGAAAAACTGTTTTTT | CASSRDSNEKLFF
- | TRBJ2-3 | - | TRBV7-2 | TGTGCCAGCAGTTCGAGGTTAAGGGGAGATACGCAGTATTTT | CASSSRLRGDTQYF
- | TRBJ2-2 | - | TRBV6-5 | TGTGCCAGCAGAGAACTAGGAAGAGGCGGGGAGCTGTTTTTT | CASRELGRGGELFF
- | TRBJ2-1 | - | TRBV9 | TGTGCCAGCAGCGTAGAAACTTTACCCTACAATGAGCAGTTCTTC | CASSVETLPYNEQFF
- | TRBJ1-1 | - | TRBV18 | TGTGCCAGCTCACCAGGTATCGACAGATTGAACACTGAAGCTTTCTTT | CASSPGIDRLNTEAFF
TRBD2 | TRBJ2-7 | - | TRBV7-2 | TGTGCCAGCAGCTTACCGACCGGGACTAGAGCCTACGAGCAGTACTTC | CASSLPTGTRAYEQYF
- | TRBJ2-3 | - | TRBV19 | TGTGCCAGTAAACAGGGACCGTACACAGATACGCAGTATTTT | CASKQGPYTDTQYF
- | TRBJ1-2 | - | TRBV5-1 | TGCGCCAGCAGCTTAAAGGGGGGTAACTATGGCTACACCTTC | CASSLKGGNYGYTF
- | TRBJ2-2 | - | TRBV11-3 | TGTGCCAGCAGCCACCGACTAGGGCCTGGGGGTGGGGAGCTGTTTTTT | CASSHRLGPGGGELFF
- | TRBJ1-1 | - | TRBV5-1 | TGCGCCAGCAGCTTGGCCGAGACATCCAAGACTGAAGCTTTCTTT | CASSLAETSKTEAFF
- | TRBJ2-5 | - | TRBV18 | TGTGCCAGCTCACCGGGGGGCGGGGCTGAAGAGACCCAGTACTTC | CASSPGGGAEETQYF
- | TRBJ2-7 | - | TRBV6-1 | TGTGCCAGCAGTGAAGGTGTGGGGGGAGGGCAGTACTTC | CASSEGVGGGQYF
TRBD1 | TRBJ2-2 | - | TRBV12-5 | TGTGCTAGTGGCCTTGGACAGGGGTCCACCGGGGAGCTGTTTTTT | CASGLGQGSTGELFF
TRBD1 | TRBJ2-3 | - | TRBV29-1 | TGCAGCGTTGCGGGACAGATGACAGATACGCAGTATTTT | CSVAGQMTDTQYF
- | TRBJ2-7 | - | TRBV5-1 | TGCGCCAGCAGCTCGCCCAGAGACTCTGCCTACGAGCAGTACTTC | CASSSPRDSAYEQYF